What follows describes a single T cell receptor beta chain. Its cognate antigen is unknown. Time point described: pretreatment peripheral blood. This sample was included in a study of PD-L1 blockade in urothelial cancer. As for the study in general: About 85% of the roughly 29 patients comprised males who had bladder-origin urothelial cancer. The number of prior chemotherapy regimens per patient was 0 to 3.

Assay: immunoSEQ multiplex PCR; the TCRdb copy retains only in-frame clones and omits some. The profile covers about 17,000 clones, with about nine tenths appearing a single time and roughly an eighth taken by the ten largest. CDR1 is LNHNV, CDR2 YYDKDF, per germline (reference sequence). The CDR3 runs to 17 residues. Trimming cost V 2 bases and J 2 bases; bases outside gene matches: 9. Study results and caveats: Those with durable benefit had larger increases in tumor-associated blood clones at 3 weeks.

Sequences were derived from PBMCs, sampled around atezolizumab (anti-PD-L1) treatment. The clonotype comes from a man between 65 and 85 years old with urothelial cancer. The rearrangement links TRBV15 to TRBJ2-5; 9 bases agree with TRBD1. The CDR3 DNA is TGTGCCACCAGCAGAAGGGGACAGGGAATTGGACAAGAGACCCAGTACTTC. Amino acid sequence: CATSRRGQGIGQETQYF.